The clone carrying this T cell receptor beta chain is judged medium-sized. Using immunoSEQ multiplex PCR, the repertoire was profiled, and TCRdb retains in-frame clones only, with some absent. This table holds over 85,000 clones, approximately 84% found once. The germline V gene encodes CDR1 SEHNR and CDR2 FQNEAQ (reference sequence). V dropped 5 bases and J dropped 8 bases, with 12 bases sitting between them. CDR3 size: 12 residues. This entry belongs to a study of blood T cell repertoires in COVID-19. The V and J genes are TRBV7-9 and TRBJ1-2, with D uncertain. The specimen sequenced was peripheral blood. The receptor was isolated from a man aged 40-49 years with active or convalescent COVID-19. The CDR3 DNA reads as TGTGCCAGCAGCCCCCACCTTCAGGGCTACACCTTC. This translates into CASSPHLQGYTF.